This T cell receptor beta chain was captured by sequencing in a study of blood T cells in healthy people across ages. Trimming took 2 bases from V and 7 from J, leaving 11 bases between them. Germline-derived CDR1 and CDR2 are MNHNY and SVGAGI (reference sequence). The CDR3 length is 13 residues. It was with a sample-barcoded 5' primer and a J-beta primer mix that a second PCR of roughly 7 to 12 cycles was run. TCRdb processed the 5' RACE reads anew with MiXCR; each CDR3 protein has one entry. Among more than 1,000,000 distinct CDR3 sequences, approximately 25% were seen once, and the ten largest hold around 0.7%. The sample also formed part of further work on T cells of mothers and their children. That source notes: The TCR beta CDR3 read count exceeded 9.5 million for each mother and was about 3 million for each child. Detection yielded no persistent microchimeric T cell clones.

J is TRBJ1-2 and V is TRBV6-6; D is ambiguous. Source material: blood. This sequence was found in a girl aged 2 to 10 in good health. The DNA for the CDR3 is TGTGCCAGCAGTTACGGTCTGGGCGGTGGCTACACCTTC. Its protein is CASSYGLGGGYTF.